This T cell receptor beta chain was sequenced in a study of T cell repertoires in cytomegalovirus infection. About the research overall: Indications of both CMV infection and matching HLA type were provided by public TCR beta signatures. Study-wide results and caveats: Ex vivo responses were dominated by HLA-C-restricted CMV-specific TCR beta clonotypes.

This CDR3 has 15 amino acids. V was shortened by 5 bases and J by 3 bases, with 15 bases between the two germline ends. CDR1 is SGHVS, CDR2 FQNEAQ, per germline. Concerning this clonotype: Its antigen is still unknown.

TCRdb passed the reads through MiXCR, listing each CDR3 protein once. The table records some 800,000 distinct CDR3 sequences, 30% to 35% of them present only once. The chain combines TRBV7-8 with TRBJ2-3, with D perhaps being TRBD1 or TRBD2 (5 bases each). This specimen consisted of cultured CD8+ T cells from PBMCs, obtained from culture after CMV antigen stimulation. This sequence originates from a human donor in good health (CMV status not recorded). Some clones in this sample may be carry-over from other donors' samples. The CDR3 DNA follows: TGTGCCAGCAGCCATAGGGGCGGGTTAACAGATACGCAGTATTTT. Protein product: CASSHRGGLTDTQYF.